These 2 T cell receptor beta chains originate from one sample sequenced in a study of tumor-infiltrating lymphocytes in primary liver carcinoma. RNA isolated from unsorted whole blood supplied the blood RNA, with germline DNA also extracted. Reverse transcription of roughly 470 ng total RNA with a constant-region primer produced TCR beta cDNA. Sequencing libraries for TCR beta derived from three nested multiplex PCR rounds that used slightly modified ARM-PCR. Use of TRBV1-TRBV30 forward primers with a C-beta reverse primer characterized the first two PCR rounds, which lasted around 11 cycles each. TCRdb reprocessed the multiplex PCR reads with MiXCR, giving one entry per CDR3 protein. The table shows 300,000 to 350,000 distinct CDR3 sequences, with about 65% occurring only once. Source material: peripheral blood. The receptors here all came from a man in his forties or fifties with primary liver carcinoma and hepatitis B virus infection.

In regard to this clonotype: The junction differs from germline at one of its ends, possibly a read error. The chain is built from TRBV6-2 or TRBV6-3 and TRBJ1-1; D might be TRBD1 (5 bases). The CDR3 contains 16 residues. From germline, CDR1 is MNHEY and CDR2 SVGEGT. In nucleotides, the CDR3 is TGTGCCAGTAGTTACCGGGGCAGGGCCACGAACACTGAAGTTTTCTTT. Translating it yields CASSYRGRATNTEVFF.

Details on this clonotype: The junction shows a germline mismatch at one end, possibly a read error. The chain recombines TRBV11-2 with TRBJ2-5; no definite D call. Germline CDR1 reads SGHAT; CDR2 reads FQNNGV. CDR3 length equals 12 residues. The CDR3 nucleotides are TGTACCAGCAGCTTAGAATCAGAGACCCAGTACTTC. Translating it yields CTSSLESETQYF.